This T cell receptor (beta chain) came from a study of blood T cells in healthy people across ages. General study results and limits: Per million T cells, TCR beta diversity dropped roughly linearly as age increased.

In regard to this clonotype: Its matching antigen is unknown.

With a J-beta primer mix and a sample-barcoded 5' primer, a second PCR ran about 7 to 11 cycles. A single record per CDR3 protein comes from TCRdb applying MiXCR to the 5' RACE reads. The sample shows over a million distinct CDR3 sequences, approximately 26% of them seen only once. The CDR3 runs 15 residues. V lost 3 bases and J lost 6; bases outside the gene matches: 11. CDR1 and CDR2 (germline): LGHDT, YNNKEL (reference sequence). These records were also assigned to another study, of T cells of mothers and their children.

This receptor was taken from a girl aged 2 to 9 in good health. Sequencing was done on a sample of blood. This chain links TRBV3-1 with TRBJ2-7; the match to TRBD2 covers 7 bases. Here the CDR3 DNA reads TGTGCCAGCAGCCACCGACTAGCTAGAAGTCGCGAGCAGTACTTC. Amino acids: CASSHRLARSREQYF.